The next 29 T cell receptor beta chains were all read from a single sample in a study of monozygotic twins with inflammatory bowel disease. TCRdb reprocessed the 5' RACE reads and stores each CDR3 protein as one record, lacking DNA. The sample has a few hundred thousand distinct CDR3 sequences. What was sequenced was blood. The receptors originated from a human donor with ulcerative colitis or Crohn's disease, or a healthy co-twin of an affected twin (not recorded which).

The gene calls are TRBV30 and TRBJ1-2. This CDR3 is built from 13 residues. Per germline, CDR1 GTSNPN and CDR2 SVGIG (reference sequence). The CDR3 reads CAWRYGVSYGYTF.

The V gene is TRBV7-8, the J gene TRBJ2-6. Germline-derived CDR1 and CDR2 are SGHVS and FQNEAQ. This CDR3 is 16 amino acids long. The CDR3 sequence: CASTRFGGSGANVLTF. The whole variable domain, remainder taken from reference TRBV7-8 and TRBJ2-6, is GAGVSQSPRYKVAKRGQDVALRCDPISGHVSLFWYQQALGQGPEFLTYFQNEAQLDKSGLPSDRFFAERPEGSVSTLKIQRTQQEDSAVYLCASTRFGGSGANVLTFGAGSRLTVL.

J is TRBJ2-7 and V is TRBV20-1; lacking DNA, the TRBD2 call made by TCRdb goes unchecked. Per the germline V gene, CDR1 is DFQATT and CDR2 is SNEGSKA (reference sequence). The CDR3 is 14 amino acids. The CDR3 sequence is CSALKAGLSYEQYF.

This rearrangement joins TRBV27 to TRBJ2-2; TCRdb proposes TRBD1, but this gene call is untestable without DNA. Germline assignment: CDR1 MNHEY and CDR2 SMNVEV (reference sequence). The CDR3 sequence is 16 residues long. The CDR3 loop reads CASSRQAQGGGGELFF.

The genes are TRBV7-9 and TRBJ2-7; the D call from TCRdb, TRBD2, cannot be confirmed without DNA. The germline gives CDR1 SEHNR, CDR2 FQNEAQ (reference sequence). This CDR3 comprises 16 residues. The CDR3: CASTTLDAGRPYEQYF.

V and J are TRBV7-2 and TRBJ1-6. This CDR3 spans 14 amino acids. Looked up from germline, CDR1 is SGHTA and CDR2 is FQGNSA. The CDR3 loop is CASSLTGESSPLHF.

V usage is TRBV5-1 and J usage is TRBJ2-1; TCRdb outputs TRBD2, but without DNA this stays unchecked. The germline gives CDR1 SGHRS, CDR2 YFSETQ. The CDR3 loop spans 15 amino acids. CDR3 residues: CASSLGGSNYNEQFF.

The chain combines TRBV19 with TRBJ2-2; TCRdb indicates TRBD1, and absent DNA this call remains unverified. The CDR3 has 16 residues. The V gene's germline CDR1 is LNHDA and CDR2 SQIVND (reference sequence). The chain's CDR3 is CASNRGTAMGTGELFF.

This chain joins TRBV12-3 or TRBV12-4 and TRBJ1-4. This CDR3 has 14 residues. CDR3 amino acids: CASSLLGGGEKLFF.

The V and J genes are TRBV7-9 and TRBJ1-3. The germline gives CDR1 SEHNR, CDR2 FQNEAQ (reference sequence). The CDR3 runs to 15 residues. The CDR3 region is CASSLAAITGNTIYF.

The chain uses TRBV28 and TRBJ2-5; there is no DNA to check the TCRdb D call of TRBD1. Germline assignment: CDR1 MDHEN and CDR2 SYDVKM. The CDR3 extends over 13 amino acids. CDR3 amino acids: CASRDSALETQYF.

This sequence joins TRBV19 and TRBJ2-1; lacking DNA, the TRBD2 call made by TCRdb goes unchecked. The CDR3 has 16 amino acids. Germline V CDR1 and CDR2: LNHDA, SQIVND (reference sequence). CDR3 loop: CASSTVAGGSYNEQFF.

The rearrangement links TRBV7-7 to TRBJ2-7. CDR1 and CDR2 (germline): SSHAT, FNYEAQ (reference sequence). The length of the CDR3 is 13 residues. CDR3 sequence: CASSLTSSMEQYF.

The CDR3 is CASSLNTETQYF. This rearrangement joins TRBV5-1 to TRBJ2-5. The CDR3 runs to 12 residues. Germline V gives CDR1 SGHRS, CDR2 YFSETQ.

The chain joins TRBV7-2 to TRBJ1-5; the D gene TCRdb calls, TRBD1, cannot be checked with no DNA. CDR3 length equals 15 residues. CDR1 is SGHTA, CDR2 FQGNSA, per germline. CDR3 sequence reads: CASSFGDRGGQPQHF.

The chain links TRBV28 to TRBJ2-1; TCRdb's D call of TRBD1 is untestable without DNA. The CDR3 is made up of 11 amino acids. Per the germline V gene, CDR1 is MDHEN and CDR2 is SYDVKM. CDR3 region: CASSIRGRQFF. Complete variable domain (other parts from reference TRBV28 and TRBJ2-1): DVKVTQSSRYLVKRTGEKVFLECVQDMDHENMFWYRQDPGLGLRLIYFSYDVKMKEKGDIPEGYSVSREKKERFSLILESASTNQTSMYLCASSIRGRQFFGPGTRLTVL.

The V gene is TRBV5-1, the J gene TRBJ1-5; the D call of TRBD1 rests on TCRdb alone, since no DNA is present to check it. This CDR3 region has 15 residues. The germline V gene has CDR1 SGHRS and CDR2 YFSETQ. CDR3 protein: CASSEQGGGNQPQHF.

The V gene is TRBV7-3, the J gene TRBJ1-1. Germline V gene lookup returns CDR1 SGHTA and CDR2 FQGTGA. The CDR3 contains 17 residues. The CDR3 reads CASSLLPVGDRSTEAFF.

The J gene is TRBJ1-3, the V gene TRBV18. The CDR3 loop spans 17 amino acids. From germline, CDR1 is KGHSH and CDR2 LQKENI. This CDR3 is CASSPLGEKSSGNTIYF.

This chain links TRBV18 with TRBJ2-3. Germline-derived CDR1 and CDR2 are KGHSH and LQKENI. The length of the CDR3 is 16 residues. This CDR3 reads CASSPPVGTSTDTQYF.

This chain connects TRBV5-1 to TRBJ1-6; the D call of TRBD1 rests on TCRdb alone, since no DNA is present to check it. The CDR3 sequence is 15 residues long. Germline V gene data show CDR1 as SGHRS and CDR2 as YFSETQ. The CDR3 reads CASSTGTDKNSPLHF.

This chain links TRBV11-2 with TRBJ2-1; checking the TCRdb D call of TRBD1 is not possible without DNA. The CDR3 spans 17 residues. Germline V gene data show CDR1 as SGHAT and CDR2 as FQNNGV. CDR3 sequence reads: CASTPLPRQDSGTEQFF.

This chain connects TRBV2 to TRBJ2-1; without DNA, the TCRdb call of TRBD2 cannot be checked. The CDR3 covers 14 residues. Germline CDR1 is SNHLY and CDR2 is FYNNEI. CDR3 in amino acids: CASKGIAGHNEQFF.

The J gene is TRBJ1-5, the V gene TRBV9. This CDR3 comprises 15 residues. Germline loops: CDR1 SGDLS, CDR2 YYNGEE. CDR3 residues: CASSRGLHSNQPQHF.

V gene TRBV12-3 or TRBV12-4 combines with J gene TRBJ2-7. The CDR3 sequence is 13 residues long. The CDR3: CASSFNSAYEQYF.

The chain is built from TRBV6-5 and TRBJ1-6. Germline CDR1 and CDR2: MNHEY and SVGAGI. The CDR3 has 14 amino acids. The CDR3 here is CASSWSGLNSPLHF.

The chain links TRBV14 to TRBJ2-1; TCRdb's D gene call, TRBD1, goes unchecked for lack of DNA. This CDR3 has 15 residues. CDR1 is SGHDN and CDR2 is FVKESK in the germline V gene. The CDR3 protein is CASSPAFYGNNEQFF.

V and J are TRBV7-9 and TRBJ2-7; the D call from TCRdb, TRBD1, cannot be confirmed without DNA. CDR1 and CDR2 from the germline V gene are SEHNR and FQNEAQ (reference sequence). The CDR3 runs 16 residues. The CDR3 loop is CASSYLLGQGTGEQYF. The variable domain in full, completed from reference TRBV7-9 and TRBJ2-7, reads DTGVSQNPRHKITKRGQNVTFRCDPISEHNRLYWYRQTLGQGPEFLTYFQNEAQLEKSRLLSDRFSAERPKGSFSTLEIQRTEQGDSAMYLCASSYLLGQGTGEQYFGPGTRLTVT.

The chain's CDR3 is CASSLRDYYEQYF. The V call is TRBV18, the J call TRBJ2-7. Germline V lookup: CDR1 KGHSH, CDR2 LQKENI. The CDR3 contains 13 residues. Using reference TRBV18 and TRBJ2-7 for the parts outside the CDR3, the full variable domain is NAGVMQNPRHLVRRRGQEARLRCSPMKGHSHVYWYRQLPEEGLKFMVYLQKENIIDESGMPKERFSAEFPKEGPSILRIQQVVRGDSAAYFCASSLRDYYEQYFGPGTRLTVT.